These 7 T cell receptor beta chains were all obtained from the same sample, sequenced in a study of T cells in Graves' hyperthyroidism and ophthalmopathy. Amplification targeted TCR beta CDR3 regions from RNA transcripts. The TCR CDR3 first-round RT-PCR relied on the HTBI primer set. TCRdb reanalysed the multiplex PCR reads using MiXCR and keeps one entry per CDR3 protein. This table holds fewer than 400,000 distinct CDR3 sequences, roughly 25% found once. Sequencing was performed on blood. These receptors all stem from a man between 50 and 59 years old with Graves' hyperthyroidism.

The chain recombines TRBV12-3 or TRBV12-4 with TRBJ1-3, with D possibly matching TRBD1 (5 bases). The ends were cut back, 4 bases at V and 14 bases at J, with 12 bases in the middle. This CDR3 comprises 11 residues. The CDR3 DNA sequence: TGTGCCAGCAGTTGGGGGGGGTCCGTATATTTT. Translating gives CASSWGGSVYF.

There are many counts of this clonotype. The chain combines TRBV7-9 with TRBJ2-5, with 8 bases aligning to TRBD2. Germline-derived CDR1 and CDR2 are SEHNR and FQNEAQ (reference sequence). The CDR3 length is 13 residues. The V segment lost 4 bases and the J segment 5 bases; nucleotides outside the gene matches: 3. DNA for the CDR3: TGTGCCAGCAGCTCCGGGGGGGAGGAGACCCAGTACTTC. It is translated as CASSSGGEETQYF. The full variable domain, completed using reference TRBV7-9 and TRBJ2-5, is DTGVSQNPRHKITKRGQNVTFRCDPISEHNRLYWYRQTLGQGPEFLTYFQNEAQLEKSRLLSDRFSAERPKGSFSTLEIQRTEQGDSAMYLCASSSGGEETQYFGPGTRLLVL.

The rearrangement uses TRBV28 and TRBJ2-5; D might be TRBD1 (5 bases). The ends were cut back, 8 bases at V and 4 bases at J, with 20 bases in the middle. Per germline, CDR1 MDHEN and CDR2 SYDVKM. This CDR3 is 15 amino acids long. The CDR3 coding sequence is TGTGCCAGCCTGCCGTCAGGGTCGTACCGAGAGACCCAGTACTTC. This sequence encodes CASLPSGSYRETQYF. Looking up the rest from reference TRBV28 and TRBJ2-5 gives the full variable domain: DVKVTQSSRYLVKRTGEKVFLECVQDMDHENMFWYRQDPGLGLRLIYFSYDVKMKEKGDIPEGYSVSREKKERFSLILESASTNQTSMYLCASLPSGSYRETQYFGPGTRLLVL.

The CDR3 region is CSVDVVRGETQYF. CDR3 bases: TGCAGCGTTGACGTGGTGCGGGGGGAGACCCAGTACTTC. The chain recombines TRBV29-1 with TRBJ2-5, with 7 bases that match TRBD2. Trimming took 3 bases from V and 5 from J; bases not matched to a gene: 6. There are 13 residues in the CDR3. CDR1 and CDR2 (germline): SQVTM, ANQGSEA.

The CDR3 nucleotides are TGTGCCAGCAGCGAGGTGACGATAAGCTCCTACAATGAGCAGTTCTTC. Translated, it gives CASSEVTISSYNEQFF. J is TRBJ2-1 and V is TRBV9; no definite D call. The CDR3 covers 16 residues. CDR1 SGDLS and CDR2 YYNGEE come from the germline V gene. V was pared by 3 bases and J by 0 bases, with 13 bases between.

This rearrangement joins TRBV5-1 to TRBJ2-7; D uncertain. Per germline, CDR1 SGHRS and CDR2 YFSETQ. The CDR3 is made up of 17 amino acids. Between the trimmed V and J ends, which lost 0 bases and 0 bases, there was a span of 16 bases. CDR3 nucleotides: TGCGCCAGCAGCTTGGCCCCCTCCGGAGTGGCCTCCTACGAGCAGTACTTC. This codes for CASSLAPSGVASYEQYF.

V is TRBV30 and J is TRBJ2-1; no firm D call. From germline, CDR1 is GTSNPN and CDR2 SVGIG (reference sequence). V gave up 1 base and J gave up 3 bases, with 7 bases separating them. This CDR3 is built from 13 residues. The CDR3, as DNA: TGTGCCTGGAGTGGGGCGATCTACAATGAGCAGTTCTTC. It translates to CAWSGAIYNEQFF.